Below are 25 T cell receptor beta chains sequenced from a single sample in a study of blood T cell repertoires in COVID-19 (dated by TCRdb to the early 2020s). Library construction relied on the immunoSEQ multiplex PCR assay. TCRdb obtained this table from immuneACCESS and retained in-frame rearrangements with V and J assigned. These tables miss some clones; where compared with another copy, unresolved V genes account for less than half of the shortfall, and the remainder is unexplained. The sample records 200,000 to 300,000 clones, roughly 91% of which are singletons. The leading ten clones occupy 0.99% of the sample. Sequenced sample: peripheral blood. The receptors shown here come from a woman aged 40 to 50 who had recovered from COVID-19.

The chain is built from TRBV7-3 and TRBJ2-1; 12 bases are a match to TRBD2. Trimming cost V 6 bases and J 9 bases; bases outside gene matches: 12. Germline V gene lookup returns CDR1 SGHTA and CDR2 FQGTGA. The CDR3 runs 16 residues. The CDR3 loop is CASSIPGASGRGEQFF. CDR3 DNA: TGTGCCAGCAGTATCCCGGGGGCTAGCGGGAGGGGTGAGCAGTTCTTC.

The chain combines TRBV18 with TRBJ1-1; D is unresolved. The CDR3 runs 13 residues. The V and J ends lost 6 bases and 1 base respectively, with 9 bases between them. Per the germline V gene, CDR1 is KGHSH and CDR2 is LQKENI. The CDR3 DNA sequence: TGTGCCAGCTCCAGTAAATCGAACACTGAAGCTTTCTTT. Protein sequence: CASSSKSNTEAFF.

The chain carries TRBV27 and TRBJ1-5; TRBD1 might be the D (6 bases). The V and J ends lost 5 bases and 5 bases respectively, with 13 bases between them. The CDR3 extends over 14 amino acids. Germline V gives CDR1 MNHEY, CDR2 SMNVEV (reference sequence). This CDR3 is CASSSRTDHQPQHF. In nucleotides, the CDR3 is TGTGCCAGCAGTAGTCGGACAGACCATCAGCCCCAGCATTTT.

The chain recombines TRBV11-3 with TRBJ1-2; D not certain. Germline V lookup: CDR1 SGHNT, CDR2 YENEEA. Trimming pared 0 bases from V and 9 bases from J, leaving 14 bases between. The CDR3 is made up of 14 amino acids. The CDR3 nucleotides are TGTGCCAGCAGCTTAGATGGTTGGGCCGGGAGCTACACCTTC. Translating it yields CASSLDGWAGSYTF.

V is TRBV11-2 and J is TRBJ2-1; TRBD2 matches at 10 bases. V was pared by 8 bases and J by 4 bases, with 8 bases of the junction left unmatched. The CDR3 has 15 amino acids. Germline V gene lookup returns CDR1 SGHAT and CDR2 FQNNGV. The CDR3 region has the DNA TGTGCCAGCTCCAGGGGGACTAGCGATTACAATGAGCAGTTCTTC. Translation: CASSRGTSDYNEQFF.

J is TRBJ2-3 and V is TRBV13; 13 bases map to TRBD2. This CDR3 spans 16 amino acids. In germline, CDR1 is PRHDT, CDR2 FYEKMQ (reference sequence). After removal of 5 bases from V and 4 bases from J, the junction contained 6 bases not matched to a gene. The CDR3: CASSHGTSGIPDTQYF. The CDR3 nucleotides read TGTGCCAGCAGCCATGGGACTAGCGGGATTCCAGATACGCAGTATTTT.

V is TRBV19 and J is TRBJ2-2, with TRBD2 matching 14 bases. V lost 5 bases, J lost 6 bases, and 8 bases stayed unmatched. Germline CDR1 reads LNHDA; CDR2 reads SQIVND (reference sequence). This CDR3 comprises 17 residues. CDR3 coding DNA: TGTGCCAGTAGTCGCTGGACTAGCGGGAGGCCCCCCGGGGAGCTGTTTTTT. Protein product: CASSRWTSGRPPGELFF.

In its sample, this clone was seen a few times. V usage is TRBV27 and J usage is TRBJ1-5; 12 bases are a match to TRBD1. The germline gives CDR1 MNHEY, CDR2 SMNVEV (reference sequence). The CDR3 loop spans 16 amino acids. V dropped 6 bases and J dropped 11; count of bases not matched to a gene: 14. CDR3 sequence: CASSPDRDRGLMAQHF. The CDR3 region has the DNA TGTGCCAGCAGCCCTGACCGGGACAGGGGGCTCATGGCCCAGCATTTT.

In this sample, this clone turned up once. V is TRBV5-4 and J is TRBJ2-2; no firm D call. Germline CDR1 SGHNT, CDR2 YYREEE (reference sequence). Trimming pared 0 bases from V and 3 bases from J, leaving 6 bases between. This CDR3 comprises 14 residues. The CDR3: CASSLGQYTGELFF. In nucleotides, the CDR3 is TGTGCCAGCAGCTTGGGGCAATACACCGGGGAGCTGTTTTTT.

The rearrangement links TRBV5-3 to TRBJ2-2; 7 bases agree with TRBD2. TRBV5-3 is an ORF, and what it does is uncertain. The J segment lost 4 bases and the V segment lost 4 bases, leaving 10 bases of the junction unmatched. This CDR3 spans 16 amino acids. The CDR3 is CARSPGGMCGTGELFF. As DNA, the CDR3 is TGTGCCAGAAGCCCGGGGGGAATGTGCGGCACCGGGGAGCTGTTTTTT.

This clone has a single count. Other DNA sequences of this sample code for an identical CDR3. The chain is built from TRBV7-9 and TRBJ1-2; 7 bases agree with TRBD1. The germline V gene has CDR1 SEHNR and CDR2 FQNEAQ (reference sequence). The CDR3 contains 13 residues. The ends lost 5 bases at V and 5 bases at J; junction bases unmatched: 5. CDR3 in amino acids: CASSPGQYYGYTF. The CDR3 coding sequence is TGTGCCAGCAGCCCGGGACAGTATTATGGCTACACCTTC.

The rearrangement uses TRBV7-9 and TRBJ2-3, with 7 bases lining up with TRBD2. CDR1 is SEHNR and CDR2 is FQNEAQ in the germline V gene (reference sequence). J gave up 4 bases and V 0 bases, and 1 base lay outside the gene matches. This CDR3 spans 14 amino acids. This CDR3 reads CASSLAGGADTQYF. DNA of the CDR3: TGTGCCAGCAGCTTAGCGGGAGGGGCAGATACGCAGTATTTT. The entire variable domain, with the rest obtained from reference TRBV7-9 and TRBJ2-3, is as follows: DTGVSQNPRHKITKRGQNVTFRCDPISEHNRLYWYRQTLGQGPEFLTYFQNEAQLEKSRLLSDRFSAERPKGSFSTLEIQRTEQGDSAMYLCASSLAGGADTQYFGPGTRLTVL.

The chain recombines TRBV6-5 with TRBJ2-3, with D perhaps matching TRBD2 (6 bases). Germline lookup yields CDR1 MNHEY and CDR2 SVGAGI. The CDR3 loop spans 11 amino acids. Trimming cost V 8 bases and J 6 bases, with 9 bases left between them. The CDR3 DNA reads TGTGCCAGCGGCCGGGGGGATACGCAGTATTTT. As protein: CASGRGDTQYF.

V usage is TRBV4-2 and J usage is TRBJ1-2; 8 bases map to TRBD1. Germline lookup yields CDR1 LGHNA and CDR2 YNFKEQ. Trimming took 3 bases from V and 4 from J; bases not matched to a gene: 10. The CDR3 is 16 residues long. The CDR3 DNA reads TGTGCCAGCAGCCAGGGGGGACAGGCCTCATTCTATGGCTACACCTTC. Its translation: CASSQGGQASFYGYTF.

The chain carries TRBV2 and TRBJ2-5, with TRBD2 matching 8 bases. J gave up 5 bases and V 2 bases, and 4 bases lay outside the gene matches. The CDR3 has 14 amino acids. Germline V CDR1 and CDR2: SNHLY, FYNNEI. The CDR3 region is CASSERGGVETQYF. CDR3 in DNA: TGTGCCAGCAGTGAACGGGGGGGAGTGGAGACCCAGTACTTC.

The CDR3, as DNA: TGTGCCAGCAGCTTAGCCCATTCCTCACCCCTCCACTTT. This sequence encodes CASSLAHSSPLHF. The genes are TRBV7-2 and TRBJ1-6; D gene ambiguous. V shed 0 bases and J shed 10 bases, with 7 bases lying between them. CDR1 is SGHTA, CDR2 FQGNSA, per germline. The CDR3 contains 13 residues.

The CDR3 sequence is CASSLYRGQYF. CDR3 DNA: TGTGCCAGCAGTTTATACAGGGGGCAGTACTTC. The chain employs TRBV28 and TRBJ2-7; 7 positions agree with TRBD1. Germline lookup yields CDR1 MDHEN and CDR2 SYDVKM. The length of the CDR3 is 11 residues. J lost 9 bases, V lost 1 base, and 0 bases had no gene match.

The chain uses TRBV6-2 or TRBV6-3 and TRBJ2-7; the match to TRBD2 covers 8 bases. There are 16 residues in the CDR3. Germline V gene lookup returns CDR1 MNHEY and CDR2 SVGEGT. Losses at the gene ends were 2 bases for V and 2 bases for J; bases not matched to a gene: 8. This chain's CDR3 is CASSYATARGAYEQYF. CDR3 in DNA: TGTGCCAGCAGTTACGCCACAGCGCGGGGGGCCTACGAGCAGTACTTC.

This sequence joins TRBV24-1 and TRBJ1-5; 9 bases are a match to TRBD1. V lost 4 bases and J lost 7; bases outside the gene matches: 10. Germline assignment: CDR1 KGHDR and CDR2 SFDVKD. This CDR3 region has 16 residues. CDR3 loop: CATSDAGGQGRQPQHF. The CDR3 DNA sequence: TGTGCCACCAGTGACGCAGGGGGACAGGGCAGGCAGCCCCAGCATTTT.

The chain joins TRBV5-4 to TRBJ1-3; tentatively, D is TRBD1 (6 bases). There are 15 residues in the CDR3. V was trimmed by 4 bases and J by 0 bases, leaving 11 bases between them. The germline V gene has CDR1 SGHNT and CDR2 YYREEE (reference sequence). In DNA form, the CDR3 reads TGTGCCAGCAGCGGGGGGGGGCCCTCTGGAAACACCATATATTTT. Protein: CASSGGGPSGNTIYF.

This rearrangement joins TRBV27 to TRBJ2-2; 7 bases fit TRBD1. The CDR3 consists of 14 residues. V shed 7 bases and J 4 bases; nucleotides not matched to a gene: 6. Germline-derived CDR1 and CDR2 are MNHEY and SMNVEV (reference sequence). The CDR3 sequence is CASTPTGITGELFF. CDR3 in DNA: TGTGCCAGCACTCCGACAGGGATCACCGGGGAGCTGTTTTTT.

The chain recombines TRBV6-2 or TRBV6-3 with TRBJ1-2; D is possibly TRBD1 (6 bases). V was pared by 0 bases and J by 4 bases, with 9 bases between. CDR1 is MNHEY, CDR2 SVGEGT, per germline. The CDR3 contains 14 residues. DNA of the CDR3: TGTGCCAGCAGTTACTCGGACAGAACCTATGGCTACACCTTC. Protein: CASSYSDRTYGYTF.

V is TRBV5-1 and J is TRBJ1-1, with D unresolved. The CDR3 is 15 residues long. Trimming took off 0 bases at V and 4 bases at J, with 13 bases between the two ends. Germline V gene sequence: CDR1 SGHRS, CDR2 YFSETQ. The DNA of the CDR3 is TGCGCCAGCAGCTTGGCCGGGTGGGTGAGCACTGAAGCTTTCTTT. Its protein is CASSLAGWVSTEAFF.

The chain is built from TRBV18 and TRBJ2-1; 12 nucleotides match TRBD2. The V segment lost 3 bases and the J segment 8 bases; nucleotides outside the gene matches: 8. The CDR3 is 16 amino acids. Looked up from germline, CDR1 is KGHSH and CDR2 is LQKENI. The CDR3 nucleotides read TGTGCCAGCTCACCCTCGCTAGCGGGAGGGGGCGATGAGCAGTTCTTC. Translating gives CASSPSLAGGGDEQFF.

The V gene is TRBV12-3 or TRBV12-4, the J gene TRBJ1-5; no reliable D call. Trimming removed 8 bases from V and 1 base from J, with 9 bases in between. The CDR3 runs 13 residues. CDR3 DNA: TGTGCCAGCCGGGTCGGGAGCAATCAGCCCCAGCATTTT. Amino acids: CASRVGSNQPQHF.